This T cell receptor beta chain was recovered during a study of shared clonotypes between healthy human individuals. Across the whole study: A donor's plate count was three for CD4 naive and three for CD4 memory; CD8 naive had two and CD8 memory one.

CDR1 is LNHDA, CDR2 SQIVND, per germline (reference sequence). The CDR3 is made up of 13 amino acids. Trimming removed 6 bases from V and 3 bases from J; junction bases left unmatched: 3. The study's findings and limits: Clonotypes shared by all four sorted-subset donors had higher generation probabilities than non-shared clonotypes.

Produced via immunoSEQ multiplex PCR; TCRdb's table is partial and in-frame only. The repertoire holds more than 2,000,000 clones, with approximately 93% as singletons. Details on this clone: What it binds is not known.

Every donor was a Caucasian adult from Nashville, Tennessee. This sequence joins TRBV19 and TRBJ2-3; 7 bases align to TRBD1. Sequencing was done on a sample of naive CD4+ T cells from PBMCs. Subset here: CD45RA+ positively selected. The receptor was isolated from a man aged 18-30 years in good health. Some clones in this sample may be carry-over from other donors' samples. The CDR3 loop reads CASRGDRTDTQYF. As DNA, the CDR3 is TGTGCCAGTAGGGGGGACAGAACAGATACGCAGTATTTT.